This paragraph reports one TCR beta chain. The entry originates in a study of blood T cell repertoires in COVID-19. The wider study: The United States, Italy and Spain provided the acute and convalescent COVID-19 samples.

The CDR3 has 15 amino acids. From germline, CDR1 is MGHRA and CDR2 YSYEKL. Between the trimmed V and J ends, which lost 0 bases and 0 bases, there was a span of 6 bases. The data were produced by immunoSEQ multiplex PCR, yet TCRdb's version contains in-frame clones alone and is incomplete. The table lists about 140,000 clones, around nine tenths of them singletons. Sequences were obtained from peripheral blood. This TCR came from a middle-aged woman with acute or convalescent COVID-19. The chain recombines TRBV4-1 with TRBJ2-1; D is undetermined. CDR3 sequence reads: CASSQEESSYNEQFF. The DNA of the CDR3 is TGCGCCAGCAGCCAAGAGGAGAGCTCCTACAATGAGCAGTTCTTC.